What follows is one T cell receptor beta chain and its context. Clones were read by immunoSEQ multiplex PCR, and TCRdb kept only the in-frame ones, dropping some. The sample records around 500,000 clones, around 79% being singletons. Extraction of genomic DNA in unsorted samples used approximately 96 million PBMCs. Germline lookup yields CDR1 KGHSH and CDR2 LQKENI. With V trimmed by 3 bases and J by 4 bases, 5 bases remained unmatched. This CDR3 contains 14 residues. This entry belongs to a study of shared clonotypes between healthy human individuals. This chain joins TRBV18 and TRBJ2-7, with 8 bases identical to TRBD1. Source material: PBMCs. The TCR comes from a woman aged 40-49 years in good health. Some clones in this sample may be carry-over from other donors' samples. This CDR3 reads CASSPGQETYEQYF. The CDR3 DNA follows: TGTGCCAGCTCACCGGGACAGGAGACTTACGAGCAGTACTTC.